One sample yielded the 2 T cell receptor beta chains listed below, sequenced in a study of blood T cell repertoires in COVID-19. Some clones are missing from TCRdb's copy, which holds only in-frame ones; the method was immunoSEQ multiplex PCR. The repertoire holds roughly 380,000 clones, about 89% seen once, with roughly 1.6% in the top ten. Sequenced sample: peripheral blood. These receptors were taken from a middle-aged woman with COVID-19, enrolled during active disease.

This chain joins TRBV4-2 and TRBJ2-3; 8 nucleotides line up with TRBD1. Germline CDR1 reads LGHNA; CDR2 reads YNFKEQ. Unmatched junction bases numbered 7, after V lost 1 base and J lost 4 bases. The CDR3 contains 16 residues. CDR3 in DNA: TGTGCCAGCAGCCAAGGGTTGACAGGGGCGCCAGATACGCAGTATTTT. It is translated as CASSQGLTGAPDTQYF.

This chain uses TRBV12-5 with TRBJ1-1; no firm D call. From germline, CDR1 is LGHNT and CDR2 FRNRAP. This CDR3 is 12 amino acids long. V was clipped by 5 bases and J by 4 bases, with 8 bases between them. Written as DNA, the CDR3 is TGTGCTAGTGGTACCCGGGGCACTGAAGCTTTCTTT. Protein: CASGTRGTEAFF. The full variable domain, rest sourced from reference TRBV12-5 and TRBJ1-1, is DARVTQTPRHKVTEMGQEVTMRCQPILGHNTVFWYRQTMMQGLELLAYFRNRAPLDDSGMPKDRFSAEMPDATLATLKIQPSEPRDSAVYFCASGTRGTEAFFGQGTRLTVV.